The 28 T cell receptor beta chains in this list originate from one sample, sequenced in a study of T cells after yellow fever vaccination. TCRdb passed the 5' RACE reads through MiXCR, listing each CDR3 protein once. The data contain 340,000 or so distinct CDR3 sequences, approximately 13% of them singletons. The sample in question was CD4+ T cells sorted from PBMCs, obtained 15 days after the yellow fever booster vaccination. These receptors originate from a man aged 18 to 30 who received the YFV17D yellow fever vaccine.

The chain combines TRBV20-1 with TRBJ2-7, with 9 bases identical to TRBD2. Germline V gives CDR1 DFQATT, CDR2 SNEGSKA (reference sequence). Germline trimming cut 3 bases from V and 5 bases from J; bases unmatched to any gene: 8. This CDR3 is 14 amino acids long. The CDR3 DNA reads TGCAGTGCTAGTTGCGGAATAGCGGGGGACGAGCAGTACGTC. It codes for CSASCGIAGDEQYV.

The CDR3 DNA reads TGTGCCAGCAGCCCCATCTGGGACAGGGCAGAGACCCAGTACTTC. Amino acids: CASSPIWDRAETQYF. J is TRBJ2-5 and V is TRBV7-9; 9 nucleotides line up with TRBD1. CDR3 size: 15 residues. The V segment lost 5 bases and the J segment 4 bases; nucleotides outside the gene matches: 8. Germline V gene sequence: CDR1 SEHNR, CDR2 FQNEAQ (reference sequence). The entire variable domain, with the rest obtained from reference TRBV7-9 and TRBJ2-5, is as follows: DTGVSQNPRHKITKRGQNVTFRCDPISEHNRLYWYRQTLGQGPEFLTYFQNEAQLEKSRLLSDRFSAERPKGSFSTLEIQRTEQGDSAMYLCASSPIWDRAETQYFGPGTRLLVL.

This chain links TRBV5-1 with TRBJ2-3; D is unclear. CDR1 and CDR2 from the germline V gene are SGHRS and YFSETQ. V lost 1 base, J lost 6 bases, and 9 bases lay in between. The length of the CDR3 is 13 residues. The CDR3 here is CASSLPHRDTQYF. The CDR3, as DNA: TGCGCCAGCAGCTTGCCCCACCGGGATACGCAGTATTTT.

This chain links TRBV6-1 with TRBJ2-1; 10 nucleotides align to TRBD1. CDR1 and CDR2 from the germline V gene are MNHNS and SASEGT. CDR3 length: 14 residues. The trim removed 5 bases at V and 4 bases at J, leaving 2 bases unmatched. CDR3 DNA sequence: TGTGCCAGCAGTCAGGACAGGGGGTACAATGAGCAGTTCTTC. Translating gives CASSQDRGYNEQFF.

In its sample, this clonotype was seen a few times. The chain uses TRBV14 and TRBJ2-1; 9 bases map to TRBD2. Germline V gene sequence: CDR1 SGHDN, CDR2 FVKESK. This CDR3 comprises 13 residues. With V trimmed by 3 bases and J by 9 bases, 3 bases remained unmatched. CDR3 coding DNA: TGTGCCAGCAGCCACCCGACTAGCGGTGAGCAGTTCTTC. Amino acid sequence: CASSHPTSGEQFF.

In its sample, this clonotype was seen a few times. The chain is built from TRBV5-1 and TRBJ2-3, with 11 positions matching TRBD2. V gave up 7 bases and J gave up 2 bases; unmatched junction bases: 6. The CDR3 runs to 15 residues. Germline V gives CDR1 SGHRS, CDR2 YFSETQ. CDR3 amino acids: CASGTSGGLTDTQYF. DNA for the CDR3: TGCGCCAGCGGCACTAGCGGGGGCCTCACAGATACGCAGTATTTT.

J is TRBJ2-6 and V is TRBV5-1; 7 positions match TRBD2. The CDR3 has 17 amino acids. Germline V gene lookup returns CDR1 SGHRS and CDR2 YFSETQ. The V gene end was trimmed by 1 base and the J gene end by 0 bases; junction bases not matched to a gene: 4. The CDR3 region is CASSLSGTSSGANVLTF. For the CDR3, the DNA is TGCGCCAGCAGCTTGAGCGGGACCTCCTCTGGGGCCAACGTCCTGACTTTC.

The V and J genes are TRBV2 and TRBJ2-5; D call uncertain. There are 11 residues in the CDR3. Per the germline V gene, CDR1 is SNHLY and CDR2 is FYNNEI. The germline V and J ends were trimmed by 10 bases and 9 bases, with 15 bases remaining between them. CDR3 in amino acids: CATEQSTAQYF. The CDR3 DNA reads TGTGCCACCGAACAGTCCACCGCCCAGTACTTC. Full variable domain (remainder filled in from reference TRBV2 and TRBJ2-5): EPEVTQTPSHQVTQMGQEVILRCVPISNHLYFYWYRQILGQKVEFLVSFYNNEISEKSEIFDDQFSVERPDGSNFTLKIRSTKLEDSAMYFCATEQSTAQYFGPGTRLLVL.

The V gene is TRBV10-3, the J gene TRBJ1-5, with TRBD1 matching 8 bases. This CDR3 contains 16 residues. Germline V lookup: CDR1 ENHRY, CDR2 SYGVKD. V shed 3 bases, J shed 4 bases, and the junction held 8 bases outside the gene matches. CDR3 residues: CAISDGRTGLNQPQHF. DNA of the CDR3: TGTGCCATCAGTGATGGTCGGACAGGGCTTAATCAGCCCCAGCATTTT.

This clonotype came up many times. The genes are TRBV7-2 and TRBJ2-5, with 8 nucleotides matching TRBD2. V shed 4 bases, J shed 0 bases, and the junction held 4 bases outside the gene matches. Germline lookup yields CDR1 SGHTA and CDR2 FQGNSA. The CDR3 is 15 amino acids. CDR3 residues: CASSSLAGNQETQYF. DNA of the CDR3: TGTGCCAGCAGCTCCCTAGCGGGTAACCAAGAGACCCAGTACTTC.

The V and J genes are TRBV5-1 and TRBJ2-6; a weak D match, TRBD1 (5 bases). Trimming removed 4 bases from V and 0 bases from J, with 17 bases in between. The CDR3 is 18 residues long. CDR1 is SGHRS and CDR2 is YFSETQ in the germline V gene. CDR3 sequence (DNA): TGCGCCAGCAGCCCTAACAGGATAATAGACTCTGGGGCCAACGTCCTGACTTTC. Its translation: CASSPNRIIDSGANVLTF.

A few counts support this clonotype. This rearrangement joins TRBV5-6 to TRBJ2-5, with 10 nucleotides matching TRBD2. V lost 3 bases to trimming and J lost 2 bases; unmatched junction nucleotides: 4. The germline CDR1 and CDR2 sequences are SGHDT and YYEEEE. The CDR3 runs to 15 residues. DNA of the CDR3: TGTGCCAGCAGCTCCAAGCGGGGGGGTCAAGAGACCCAGTACTTC. Its protein is CASSSKRGGQETQYF.

Many counts were recorded for this clonotype. The genes are TRBV7-2 and TRBJ1-5, with D unclear. The CDR3 loop spans 13 amino acids. Germline V CDR1 and CDR2: SGHTA, FQGNSA. Between the trimmed V and J ends, which lost 5 bases and 0 bases, there was a span of 5 bases. The CDR3 DNA follows: TGTGCCAGCAGCGGTGATAGCAATCAGCCCCAGCATTTT. This translates into CASSGDSNQPQHF.

This clonotype was detected only a few times. The chain uses TRBV6-5 and TRBJ2-1; 8 bases map to TRBD1. The CDR3 has 16 amino acids. The V gene end was trimmed by 4 bases and the J gene end by 8 bases; junction bases not matched to a gene: 13. CDR1 and CDR2 from the germline V gene are MNHEY and SVGAGI. The CDR3 is CASSSYDRGGVYEQFF. The CDR3 region has the DNA TGTGCCAGCAGTTCCTACGACAGGGGTGGCGTCTATGAGCAGTTCTTC.

The rearrangement joins TRBV11-2 to TRBJ2-1; 7 bases fit TRBD2. This CDR3 is 15 amino acids long. CDR1 is SGHAT and CDR2 is FQNNGV in the germline V gene. Trimming removed 5 bases from V and 5 bases from J; junction bases left unmatched: 9. The CDR3 loop is CASSLMGLPDNEQFF. The CDR3 DNA reads as TGTGCCAGCAGCCTCATGGGACTACCGGACAATGAGCAGTTCTTC. The full variable domain, rest sourced from reference TRBV11-2 and TRBJ2-1, is EAGVAQSPRYKIIEKRQSVAFWCNPISGHATLYWYQQILGQGPKLLIQFQNNGVVDDSQLPKDRFSAERLKGVDSTLKIQPAKLEDSAVYLCASSLMGLPDNEQFFGPGTRLTVL.

The chain uses TRBV4-2 and TRBJ2-5; no clear D. V dropped 0 bases and J dropped 3 bases, with 8 bases sitting between them. The germline V gene has CDR1 LGHNA and CDR2 YNFKEQ. CDR3 size: 14 residues. CDR3: CASSQEGRKETQYF. CDR3 DNA sequence: TGTGCCAGCAGCCAAGAAGGGCGGAAAGAGACCCAGTACTTC.

V usage is TRBV10-3 and J usage is TRBJ2-7, with D perhaps TRBD1 (6 bases). This CDR3 spans 15 amino acids. Germline V gives CDR1 ENHRY, CDR2 SYGVKD. V was trimmed by 10 bases and J by 1 base, leaving 20 bases between them. CDR3 in DNA: TGTGCCACGCTTTCTCAGGGGAAGGGATCCTACGAGCAGTACGTC. Its translation: CATLSQGKGSYEQYV.

The chain joins TRBV10-3 to TRBJ2-2; possible D gene TRBD1, 6 bases. Trimming pared 8 bases from V and 0 bases from J, leaving 7 bases between. The germline V gene has CDR1 ENHRY and CDR2 SYGVKD. The CDR3 contains 13 residues. CDR3 region: CAIGTPNTGELFF. The CDR3 nucleotides read TGTGCCATCGGGACACCGAACACCGGGGAGCTGTTTTTT.

The chain has TRBV7-8 and TRBJ2-5; D gene unclear. The CDR3 is 14 residues long. V was pared by 7 bases and J by 3 bases, with 15 bases between. The germline V gene has CDR1 SGHVS and CDR2 FQNEAQ. The CDR3 sequence: CASTPGGMEETQYF. The CDR3 DNA reads as TGTGCCAGCACCCCGGGCGGTATGGAAGAGACCCAGTACTTC.

The sample holds a few counts of this clonotype. The chain is built from TRBV5-1 and TRBJ1-5; tentative D call: TRBD1 (6 bases). In germline, CDR1 is SGHRS, CDR2 YFSETQ. The CDR3 contains 14 residues. The V end lost 0 bases, the J end lost 3 bases, and 7 bases lay between the germline ends. CDR3 DNA sequence: TGCGCCAGCAGCTTGGCAGGGGACAATCAGCCCCAGCATTTT. Protein: CASSLAGDNQPQHF.

This clonotype came up many times. The rearrangement links TRBV4-3 to TRBJ2-1; D remains ambiguous. The germline CDR1 and CDR2 sequences are LGHNA and YSLEER. Trimming shortened V by 0 bases and J by 4 bases, and 4 bases separated the two germline ends. There are 13 residues in the CDR3. The CDR3: CASSQERYNEQFF. In nucleotides, the CDR3 is TGCGCCAGCAGCCAAGAGAGATACAATGAGCAGTTCTTC.

V usage is TRBV20-1 and J usage is TRBJ1-2; D perhaps matches TRBD1 (5 bases). The CDR3 runs to 15 residues. The germline V and J ends were trimmed by 1 base and 4 bases, with 16 bases remaining between them. Germline V gene lookup returns CDR1 DFQATT and CDR2 SNEGSKA (reference sequence). This CDR3 reads CSARAPHRNFYGYTF. DNA for the CDR3: TGCAGTGCTAGAGCCCCTCACAGGAATTTCTATGGCTACACCTTC.

This clonotype appeared a few times. V is TRBV7-6 and J is TRBJ2-3, with D uncertain. This CDR3 contains 16 residues. In germline, CDR1 is SGHVS, CDR2 FNYEAQ. Between the trimmed V and J ends, which lost 0 bases and 1 base, there was a span of 11 bases. CDR3 region: CASSLALGIGTDTQYF. CDR3 bases: TGTGCCAGCAGCTTAGCGCTGGGCATAGGCACAGATACGCAGTATTTT.

This clonotype has a handful of counts. DNA for the CDR3: TGTGCCAGCAGCCAAGATGGTGAAAAACTGTTTTTT. Amino acids: CASSQDGEKLFF. The rearrangement joins TRBV4-2 to TRBJ1-4; D gene ambiguous. The V gene lost 0 bases and the J gene lost 7 bases, with 3 bases spanning the gap. The CDR3 length is 12 residues. Germline CDR1 and CDR2: LGHNA and YNFKEQ.

The genes are TRBV5-1 and TRBJ2-3; no definite D call. The CDR3 runs 14 residues. Trimming removed 0 bases at V and 1 base at J, with 6 bases between. The germline gives CDR1 SGHRS, CDR2 YFSETQ. DNA of the CDR3: TGCGCCAGCAGCTTGGAAAGACGCACAGATACGCAGTATTTT. As protein: CASSLERRTDTQYF.

This clonotype was counted between two and nine times. The gene calls are TRBV28 and TRBJ1-1; weak D call: TRBD1 (5 bases). CDR3 length: 11 amino acids. CDR1 and CDR2 from the germline V gene are MDHEN and SYDVKM. V was pared by 3 bases and J by 13 bases, with 12 bases between. CDR3 region: CASSFQGKGFF. The CDR3 nucleotides read TGTGCCAGCAGTTTTCAGGGCAAGGGTTTCTTT.

The chain is built from TRBV21-1 and TRBJ2-1; the D call in the table, TRBD2, was not verified against the DNA. TRBV21-1 corresponds to a pseudogene. The CDR3 has 19 residues. CDR3 residues: CASSKFQLAGLPRIREQFF. CDR3 nucleotide sequence: TGTGCCAGCAGCAAATTCCAACTAGCGGGGCTTCCCCGAATTCGCGAGCAGTTCTTC.

The chain joins TRBV5-6 to TRBJ1-2, with D maybe TRBD1 (6 bases). CDR3 length: 16 residues. Germline CDR1 reads SGHDT; CDR2 reads YYEEEE. V was clipped by 0 bases and J by 0 bases, with 12 bases between them. CDR3 DNA: TGTGCCAGCAGCTTGGGTACAGGGCTAGCTAACTATGGCTACACCTTC. Protein sequence: CASSLGTGLANYGYTF.